This TCR beta chain comes out of a study of STAT3 mutations in large granular lymphocyte leukemia. Across the whole study: Roughly half the longitudinally sequenced T-LGLL patients had canonical STAT3 mutations. Over half of T-LGLL patients had one or more immunosuppressive regimens.

Germline trimming cut 9 bases from V and 1 base from J; bases unmatched to any gene: 11. The CDR3 is 16 amino acids. Germline V CDR1 and CDR2: MDHEN, SYDVKM. Turning to this clone: Antigen unknown.

Assay used: immunoSEQ multiplex PCR; TCRdb lists only in-frame clones, some missing. The table lists around 6,600 clones, around 60% of them singletons. General study findings and limits: Treatment regimens differed across patients between samplings. Every T-LGLL patient had at least one immunodominant TCRbeta clonotype. In several patients, dominant TCR clone burden exceeded STAT3 mutant burden.

The chain combines TRBV28 with TRBJ2-3; TRBD2 matches 9 bases. The sample consisted of peripheral blood mononuclear cells. The sequence was obtained from a boy between 10 and 17 years old with T-cell large granular lymphocyte leukemia. Some clones in this sample may be carry-over from other donors' samples. The CDR3 spells CASKKSLAGGTDTQYF. As DNA, the CDR3 is TGTGCCAGTAAGAAGAGTTTAGCGGGAGGCACAGATACGCAGTATTTT.